Listed below are T cell receptor beta chains from one sample, sequenced in a study of control samples from healthy donors and cancer patients. This table comes from immunoSEQ multiplex PCR, and its TCRdb copy is limited to in-frame clones, with some not included. The table lists some 120,000 clones, approximately 92% of them singletons. The specimen was PBMCs. Receptors originate from a woman in her fifties or sixties with colorectal cancer. CDR3s include the opening cysteine and the closing phenylalanine or tryptophan. Fields, in order: clone size, J gene, D gene, V gene, CDR3 protein, CDR3 DNA. The D gene is left open where the match is weak. Rows give clone size only sometimes, using once, few, many, or a class for an expanded clone.

abundance: NA; j_gene: TRBJ1-1; d_gene: NA; v_gene: TRBV5-8; CDR3aa: CASNKRANTEAFF; CDR3nt: TGTGCCAGCAACAAGAGGGCTAACACTGAAGCTTTCTTT
abundance: NA; j_gene: TRBJ1-1; d_gene: NA; v_gene: TRBV4-1; CDR3aa: CASSQAGEGTEAFF; CDR3nt: TGCGCCAGCAGCCAAGCTGGGGAGGGCACTGAAGCTTTCTTT
abundance: NA; j_gene: TRBJ2-3; d_gene: TRBD2; v_gene: TRBV2; CDR3aa: CASSRAGRTDTQYF; CDR3nt: TGTGCCAGCAGCAGAGCGGGGCGCACAGATACGCAGTATTTT
abundance: NA; j_gene: TRBJ1-4; d_gene: NA; v_gene: TRBV18; CDR3aa: CASSPSQTPGNEKLFF; CDR3nt: TGTGCCAGCTCACCGAGCCAGACTCCTGGTAATGAAAAACTGTTTTTT
abundance: few; j_gene: TRBJ1-1; d_gene: NA; v_gene: TRBV6-5; CDR3aa: CASGISEAFF; CDR3nt: TGTGCCAGCGGTATCTCTGAAGCTTTCTTT
abundance: NA; j_gene: TRBJ2-7; d_gene: NA; v_gene: TRBV5-5; CDR3aa: CASSLVGPLSYEQYF; CDR3nt: TGTGCCAGCAGCTTGGTGGGACCGCTCTCCTACGAGCAGTACTTC
abundance: NA; j_gene: TRBJ1-2; d_gene: NA; v_gene: TRBV4-1; CDR3aa: CANSQDDWGSLYGYTF; CDR3nt: TGCGCCAACAGCCAAGATGACTGGGGCTCCCTCTATGGCTACACCTTC
abundance: NA; j_gene: TRBJ1-1; d_gene: TRBD1; v_gene: TRBV7-3; CDR3aa: CASSQNGQGIHTEAFF; CDR3nt: TGTGCCAGCAGCCAAAATGGACAGGGGATTCACACTGAAGCTTTCTTT
abundance: NA; j_gene: TRBJ1-5; d_gene: NA; v_gene: TRBV20-1; CDR3aa: CSASEMGRRGNQPQHF; CDR3nt: TGCAGTGCTAGTGAAATGGGACGGAGGGGCAATCAGCCCCAGCATTTT
abundance: NA; j_gene: TRBJ2-1; d_gene: NA; v_gene: TRBV10-2; CDR3aa: CASCDTKVYNEQFF; CDR3nt: TGCGCCAGCTGTGACACCAAAGTCTACAATGAGCAGTTCTTC
abundance: NA; j_gene: TRBJ2-7; d_gene: NA; v_gene: TRBV7-3; CDR3aa: CASSPTRSTGTEQYF; CDR3nt: TGTGCCAGCAGCCCGACTAGGTCGACAGGGACCGAGCAGTACTTC
abundance: NA; j_gene: TRBJ2-1; d_gene: TRBD1; v_gene: TRBV5-1; CDR3aa: CASSLGGTGSYNEQFF; CDR3nt: TGCGCCAGCAGCTTGGGGGGGACAGGGTCATACAATGAGCAGTTCTTC
abundance: NA; j_gene: TRBJ1-1; d_gene: NA; v_gene: TRBV30; CDR3aa: CAWSVAVDTEAFF; CDR3nt: TGTGCCTGGAGTGTAGCGGTAGACACTGAAGCTTTCTTT
abundance: NA; j_gene: TRBJ2-5; d_gene: TRBD2; v_gene: TRBV18; CDR3aa: CASSTGSGREDEETQYF; CDR3nt: TGTGCCAGCTCAACCGGGAGCGGGAGGGAGGACGAAGAGACCCAGTACTTC
abundance: NA; j_gene: TRBJ2-1; d_gene: TRBD1; v_gene: TRBV5-1; CDR3aa: CASSWTPGTETYNEQFF; CDR3nt: TGCGCCAGCAGCTGGACTCCCGGGACAGAGACCTACAATGAGCAGTTCTTC
abundance: NA; j_gene: TRBJ1-2; d_gene: NA; v_gene: TRBV7-2; CDR3aa: CASSLGAMGYYGYTF; CDR3nt: TGTGCCAGCAGCTTAGGGGCGATGGGATACTATGGCTACACCTTC
abundance: NA; j_gene: TRBJ1-2; d_gene: NA; v_gene: TRBV19; CDR3aa: CASSIRGSRGYTF; CDR3nt: TGTGCCAGTAGTATAAGGGGGAGTAGGGGCTACACCTTC
abundance: NA; j_gene: TRBJ2-7; d_gene: NA; v_gene: TRBV15; CDR3aa: CATSRDNGISYEQYF; CDR3nt: TGTGCCACCAGCAGAGATAATGGGATTTCCTACGAGCAGTACTTC
abundance: once; j_gene: TRBJ2-5; d_gene: NA; v_gene: TRBV2; CDR3aa: CASRAFGETQYF; CDR3nt: TGTGCCAGCAGGGCCTTTGGAGAGACCCAGTACTTC
abundance: few; j_gene: TRBJ2-7; d_gene: NA; v_gene: TRBV6-1; CDR3aa: CASSDKYEQYF; CDR3nt: TGTGCCAGCAGTGACAAGTACGAGCAGTACTTC
abundance: NA; j_gene: TRBJ2-2; d_gene: NA; v_gene: TRBV28; CDR3aa: CASSTPGPAGELFF; CDR3nt: TGTGCCAGCAGCACCCCCGGGCCGGCCGGGGAGCTGTTTTTT
abundance: NA; j_gene: TRBJ2-2; d_gene: NA; v_gene: TRBV9; CDR3aa: CASSVLGTNTGELFF; CDR3nt: TGTGCCAGCAGCGTATTGGGCACTAACACCGGGGAGCTGTTTTTT
abundance: NA; j_gene: TRBJ2-7; d_gene: NA; v_gene: TRBV20-1; CDR3aa: CSAPLEERQYF; CDR3nt: TGCAGTGCGCCACTTGAGGAAAGGCAGTACTTC
abundance: NA; j_gene: TRBJ1-5; d_gene: NA; v_gene: TRBV6-5; CDR3aa: CASSSGYDQPQHF; CDR3nt: TGTGCCAGCAGTTCAGGGTACGATCAGCCCCAGCATTTT
abundance: NA; j_gene: TRBJ1-1; d_gene: NA; v_gene: TRBV5-1; CDR3aa: CASSLDGGREAFF; CDR3nt: TGCGCCAGCAGCTTGGACGGGGGCCGGGAAGCTTTCTTT
abundance: NA; j_gene: TRBJ2-3; d_gene: NA; v_gene: TRBV28; CDR3aa: CASSPSQPDTQYF; CDR3nt: TGTGCCAGCAGCCCGAGTCAGCCGGATACGCAGTATTTT
abundance: NA; j_gene: TRBJ2-7; d_gene: TRBD1; v_gene: TRBV10-3; CDR3aa: CAITWDRGGEQYF; CDR3nt: TGTGCCATCACTTGGGACAGAGGGGGCGAGCAGTACTTC
abundance: NA; j_gene: TRBJ1-6; d_gene: TRBD1; v_gene: TRBV2; CDR3aa: CASSEGGTGDYSPLHF; CDR3nt: TGTGCCAGCAGTGAGGGCGGGACAGGGGATTACTCACCCCTCCACTTT
abundance: few; j_gene: TRBJ1-1; d_gene: TRBD1; v_gene: TRBV7-8; CDR3aa: CASSQDRFTEAFF; CDR3nt: TGTGCCAGCAGCCAGGACAGGTTCACTGAAGCTTTCTTT
abundance: NA; j_gene: TRBJ1-6; d_gene: NA; v_gene: TRBV2; CDR3aa: CATYRDINNSPLHF; CDR3nt: TGTGCCACCTACCGGGACATTAATAATTCACCCCTCCACTTT
abundance: NA; j_gene: TRBJ2-3; d_gene: TRBD2; v_gene: TRBV28; CDR3aa: CASSRGLAGDWGPDTQYF; CDR3nt: TGTGCCAGCAGTCGGGGACTAGCGGGGGATTGGGGGCCAGATACGCAGTATTTT
abundance: NA; j_gene: TRBJ2-2; d_gene: TRBD1; v_gene: TRBV30; CDR3aa: CAWDRENTGELFF; CDR3nt: TGTGCCTGGGACAGGGAGAACACCGGGGAGCTGTTTTTT
abundance: NA; j_gene: TRBJ1-1; d_gene: NA; v_gene: TRBV5-6; CDR3aa: CASSLLGMNTEAFF; CDR3nt: TGTGCCAGCAGCTTGCTGGGGATGAACACTGAAGCTTTCTTT
abundance: once; j_gene: TRBJ2-2; d_gene: NA; v_gene: TRBV27; CDR3aa: CASSPAGRANTGELFF; CDR3nt: TGTGCCAGCAGTCCCGCCGGCAGGGCGAACACCGGGGAGCTGTTTTTT
abundance: NA; j_gene: TRBJ2-7; d_gene: NA; v_gene: TRBV5-6; CDR3aa: CASSLAGVYEQYF; CDR3nt: TGTGCCAGCAGCTTGGCGGGGGTCTACGAGCAGTACTTC
abundance: once; j_gene: TRBJ1-1; d_gene: TRBD1; v_gene: TRBV27; CDR3aa: CASRTNRGPDTEAFF; CDR3nt: TGTGCCAGCAGGACCAACAGGGGGCCGGACACTGAAGCTTTCTTT
abundance: NA; j_gene: TRBJ2-7; d_gene: NA; v_gene: TRBV9; CDR3aa: CASSPGMELYEQYF; CDR3nt: TGTGCCAGCAGCCCGGGGATGGAGCTCTACGAGCAGTACTTC
abundance: NA; j_gene: TRBJ1-1; d_gene: NA; v_gene: TRBV30; CDR3aa: CAWSPDGYTEAFF; CDR3nt: TGTGCCTGGAGTCCCGACGGATACACTGAAGCTTTCTTT
abundance: NA; j_gene: TRBJ2-3; d_gene: TRBD2; v_gene: TRBV19; CDR3aa: CASSRGRGGDTDTQYF; CDR3nt: TGTGCCAGTAGCAGGGGCCGGGGGGGCGACACAGATACGCAGTATTTT
abundance: NA; j_gene: TRBJ2-7; d_gene: TRBD2; v_gene: TRBV18; CDR3aa: CASSPGGSGSFDEQYF; CDR3nt: TGTGCCAGCTCACCAGGCGGTAGCGGGAGTTTTGACGAGCAGTACTTC